A single sample is the source of the 2 T cell receptor beta chains below, sequenced in a study of human T cells and chemical hapten exposure. Time point specified: patch test 3, about 24 weeks after DPC sensitization. Stated treatment: therapeutic diphenylcyclopropenone sensitization with weekly scalp DPC. TCRdb reprocessed the RACE reads via MiXCR and lists one record per CDR3 protein. The table has some 180,000 distinct CDR3 sequences, approximately 24% seen once. Sequencing was performed on whole blood, taken in connection with sensitization to the hapten diphenylcyclopropenone (DPC). Source of these receptors: a woman in her 40s with alopecia areata. Some clones in this sample may be carry-over from other donors' samples.

This chain joins TRBV10-3 and TRBJ2-3; the D is unclear. V lost 8 bases and J 4 bases, leaving 13 bases between the germline ends. Germline CDR1 and CDR2: ENHRY and SYGVKD. The CDR3 has 13 amino acids. Here the CDR3 reads CAIAEAGSDTQYF. The CDR3 DNA is TGTGCCATCGCCGAGGCAGGTTCAGATACGCAGTATTTT.

Here the CDR3 reads CASSIGDTQYF. CDR3 bases: TGTGCCAGCAGCATCGGGGATACGCAGTATTTT. This chain uses TRBV9 with TRBJ2-3; D is unresolved. The germline gives CDR1 SGDLS, CDR2 YYNGEE. The CDR3 has 11 residues. Trimming stripped 4 bases from V and 6 bases from J, with 6 bases between.